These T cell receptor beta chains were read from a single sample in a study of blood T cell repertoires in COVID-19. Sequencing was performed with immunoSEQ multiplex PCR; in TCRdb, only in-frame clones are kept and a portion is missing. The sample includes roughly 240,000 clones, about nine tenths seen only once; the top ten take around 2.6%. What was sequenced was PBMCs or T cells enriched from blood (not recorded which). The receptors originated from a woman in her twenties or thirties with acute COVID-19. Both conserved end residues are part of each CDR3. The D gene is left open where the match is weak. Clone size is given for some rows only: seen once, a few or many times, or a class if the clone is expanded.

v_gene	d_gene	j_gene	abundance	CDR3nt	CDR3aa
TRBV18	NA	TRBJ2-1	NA	TGTGCCGCCCCGAAGGAGGGATCCTACAATGAGCAGTTCTTC	CAAPKEGSYNEQFF
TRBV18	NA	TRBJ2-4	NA	TGTGCCAGCTCACCACAAATAGAAGGGGCGAAAAACATTCAGTACTTC	CASSPQIEGAKNIQYF
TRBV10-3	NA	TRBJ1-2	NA	TGTGCCATCAGTGAGCCAGGGACTAACTATGGCTACACCTTC	CAISEPGTNYGYTF
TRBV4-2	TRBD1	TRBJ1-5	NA	TGTGCCAGCAGCCATGAGGACAGGGGGGATCAGCCCCAGCATTTT	CASSHEDRGDQPQHF
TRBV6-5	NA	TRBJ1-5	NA	TGTGCCAGCAGAGACAGGACGAATCAGCCCCAGCATTTT	CASRDRTNQPQHF
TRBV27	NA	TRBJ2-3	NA	TGTGCCAGCAGTTTGGGGGCTGCAGATACGCAGTATTTT	CASSLGAADTQYF
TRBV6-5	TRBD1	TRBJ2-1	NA	TGTGCCAGCAGTTACGGACAGGGTAGTGCTGAGCAGTTCTTC	CASSYGQGSAEQFF
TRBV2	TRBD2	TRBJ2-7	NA	TGTGCCAGCAATCGCGGGGGGACCTCCTACGAGCAGTACTTC	CASNRGGTSYEQYF
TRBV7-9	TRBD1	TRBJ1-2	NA	TGTGCCAGCAGCCTTACAGGGGGACATGGCTACACCTTC	CASSLTGGHGYTF
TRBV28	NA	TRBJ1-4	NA	TGTGCCAGCAGCCCCGGGTGGGAAAAACTGTTTTTT	CASSPGWEKLFF
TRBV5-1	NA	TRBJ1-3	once	TGCGCCAGCAGCTTGGGGACAGTAGCTGGAAACACCATATATTTT	CASSLGTVAGNTIYF
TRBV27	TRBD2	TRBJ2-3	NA	TGTGCCAGCAGTCCGCCCGGACTAGCGGGATTGTCAGATACGCAGTATTTT	CASSPPGLAGLSDTQYF
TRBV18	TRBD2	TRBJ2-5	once	TGTGCCAGCTCCCGTCGCGGGGGGTCCGAAGAGACCCAGTACTTC	CASSRRGGSEETQYF
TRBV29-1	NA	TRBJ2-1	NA	TGCAGCGTTGACGAGGTTTCATCTATATACAATGAGCAGTTCTTC	CSVDEVSSIYNEQFF
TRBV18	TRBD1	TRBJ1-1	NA	TGTGCCAGCTCATCTTGGGACAGGGGAGGTGAAGCTTTCTTT	CASSSWDRGGEAFF
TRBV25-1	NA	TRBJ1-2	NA	TGTGCCAGCAGTAAAAATCCAAATAACTATGGCTACACCTTC	CASSKNPNNYGYTF
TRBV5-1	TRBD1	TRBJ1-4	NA	TGCGCCTCGAGGACAGGGGTTGATGAAAAACTGTTTTTT	CASRTGVDEKLFF
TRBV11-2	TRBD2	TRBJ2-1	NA	TGTGCCAGCAGCTCCTGGACTAGCGGGGGCTACAATGAGCAGTTCTTC	CASSSWTSGGYNEQFF
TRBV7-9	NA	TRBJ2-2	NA	TGTGCCAGCAGCTTAGCTCCGGCGGGGTTAACCGGGGAGCTGTTTTTT	CASSLAPAGLTGELFF
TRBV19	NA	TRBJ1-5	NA	TGTGCCAGTAGTGGGAGTTTTGAGCCCCAGCATTTT	CASSGSFEPQHF
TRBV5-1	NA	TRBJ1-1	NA	TGCGCCAGCAGCTTGGCTCGGGGAAGGTACACTGAAGCTTTCTTT	CASSLARGRYTEAFF
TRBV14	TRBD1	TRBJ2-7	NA	TGTGCCAGCAGCCACCCTGGGGGACAGGGTTTCTACGAGCAGTACTTC	CASSHPGGQGFYEQYF
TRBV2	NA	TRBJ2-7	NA	TGTGCCAGCAGTCCGACTAGTCCGCGCTCCTACGAGCAGTACTTC	CASSPTSPRSYEQYF
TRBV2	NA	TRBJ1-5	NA	TGTGCCAGCAGGTTCAGGTTAAATCAGCCCCAGCATTTT	CASRFRLNQPQHF
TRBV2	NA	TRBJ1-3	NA	TGTGCCAGCAGTGCCGGAGGGGACTCTGGAAACACCATATATTTT	CASSAGGDSGNTIYF
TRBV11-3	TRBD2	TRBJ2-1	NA	TGTGCCAGCAGCTTTAGGACTAGCGGGGGGGGTGAGCAGTTCTTC	CASSFRTSGGGEQFF
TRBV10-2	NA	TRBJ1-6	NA	TGCGCCAGCAGTGAGGGCGGTTCCTATAATTCACCCCTCCACTTT	CASSEGGSYNSPLHF
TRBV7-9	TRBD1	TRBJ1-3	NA	TGTGCCAGCAGTCGACAGGGTCGAAACACCATATATTTT	CASSRQGRNTIYF
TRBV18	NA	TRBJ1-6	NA	TGTGCCAGCTCACTCGACAGTAATTCACCCCTCCACTTT	CASSLDSNSPLHF
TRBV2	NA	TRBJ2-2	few	TGTGCCAGCAGTTCGACAGGCCCGAACACCGGGGAGCTGTTTTTT	CASSSTGPNTGELFF
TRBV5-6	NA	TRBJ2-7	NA	TGTGCCAGCAGCTCCCCGGGACAAGCCTACGAGCAGTACTTC	CASSSPGQAYEQYF
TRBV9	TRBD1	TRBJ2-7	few	TGTGCCAGCAGCGCCGCGGACAGGAGGTACCACGAGCAGTACTTC	CASSAADRRYHEQYF
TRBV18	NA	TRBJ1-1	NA	TGTGCCAGCTCACAGGATCATTCCGGGGTAAGGACTGAAGCTTTCTTT	CASSQDHSGVRTEAFF
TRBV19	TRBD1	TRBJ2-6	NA	TGTGCCAGTAGCCAGGGACAGGCCCTTGTATCTGGGGCCAACGTCCTGACTTTC	CASSQGQALVSGANVLTF
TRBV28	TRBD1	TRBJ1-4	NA	TGTGCCAGCAGTTTCGGACAGGCTTTTAATGAAAAACTGTTTTTT	CASSFGQAFNEKLFF
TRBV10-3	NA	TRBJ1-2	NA	TGTGCCATCAGTGAGTCGAACGGGATGGGGGGCTACACCTTC	CAISESNGMGGYTF